The 9 T cell receptor beta chains below were found in one sample sequenced in a study of T-cell memory formation after mild COVID-19. One entry per CDR3 protein results from TCRdb running MiXCR on the 5' RACE reads. The sample has around 150,000 distinct CDR3 sequences, about 14% seen once. The sequenced material came from PBMCs or a T cell subset sorted from them (not recorded which). These TCRs come from an adult woman who had mild COVID-19 (a few samples of this study predate the infection). Cell type and time point are not known.

The rearrangement joins TRBV7-7 to TRBJ2-2; D unresolved. V lost 5 bases and J 1 base, leaving 8 bases between the germline ends. CDR3 length: 14 amino acids. The germline V gene has CDR1 SSHAT and CDR2 FNYEAQ (reference sequence). The CDR3 DNA follows: TGTGCCAGCAGCGTCACAGTGAACACCGGGGAGCTGTTTTTT. Its protein is CASSVTVNTGELFF.

The rearrangement uses TRBV5-6 and TRBJ1-1; possible D gene TRBD1, 5 bases. V lost 3 bases, J lost 0 bases, and 6 bases lay in between. The germline gives CDR1 SGHDT, CDR2 YYEEEE. The CDR3 is 13 amino acids. Here the CDR3 reads CASSWGVNTEAFF. DNA of the CDR3: TGTGCCAGCAGCTGGGGGGTGAACACTGAAGCTTTCTTT.

The V and J genes are TRBV6-6 and TRBJ2-1; no clear D. Looked up from germline, CDR1 is MNHNY and CDR2 is SVGAGI (reference sequence). The CDR3 runs to 14 residues. V lost 6 bases and J 0 bases, leaving 9 bases between the germline ends. In DNA, the CDR3 is TGTGCCAGCAGGACAATTTACTCCTACAATGAGCAGTTCTTC. Protein: CASRTIYSYNEQFF.

This clonotype was counted at least ten times. The chain joins TRBV7-2 to TRBJ2-1; 8 bases are a match to TRBD1. V dropped 2 bases and J dropped 6; count of bases not matched to a gene: 12. The CDR3 covers 17 residues. Germline V gives CDR1 SGHTA, CDR2 FQGNSA. The DNA for the CDR3 is TGTGCCAGCAGCTTAACATCCGGGACAGGACGGGCCAATGAGCAGTTCTTC. Encoded protein: CASSLTSGTGRANEQFF.

In its sample, this clonotype was seen a few times. This rearrangement joins TRBV11-2 to TRBJ2-3; 9 bases agree with TRBD2. The CDR3 runs to 14 residues. CDR1 is SGHAT, CDR2 FQNNGV, per germline. J lost 6 bases, V lost 3 bases, and 4 bases had no gene match. CDR3 in DNA: TGTGCCAGCAGCTTTAGCGGGAGAAGTGATACGCAGTATTTT. It codes for CASSFSGRSDTQYF.

This clonotype was found a few times. The V call is TRBV20-1, the J call TRBJ1-5, with 8 bases lining up with TRBD1. The germline gives CDR1 DFQATT, CDR2 SNEGSKA (reference sequence). The CDR3 spans 15 residues. The V segment lost 5 bases and the J segment 4 bases; nucleotides outside the gene matches: 10. The CDR3 coding sequence is TGCAGTGCTCCCAGGGGACAGGCGGGGAATCAGCCCCAGCATTTT. Amino acid sequence: CSAPRGQAGNQPQHF.

This clonotype showed up just a few times. This chain connects TRBV7-2 to TRBJ2-1; 12 bases line up with TRBD2. Looked up from germline, CDR1 is SGHTA and CDR2 is FQGNSA. The CDR3 extends over 20 amino acids. J lost 0 bases, V lost 5 bases, and 14 bases had no gene match. Here the CDR3 DNA reads TGTGCCAGCAGCCCGTGGGCCGGGACTAGCGGGCGAAGCTCCTACAATGAGCAGTTCTTC. This encodes CASSPWAGTSGRSSYNEQFF.

This chain connects TRBV15 to TRBJ2-5; the D is unclear. The V and J ends lost 8 bases and 2 bases respectively, with 9 bases between them. This CDR3 is built from 12 residues. Germline-derived CDR1 and CDR2 are LNHNV and YYDKDF (reference sequence). The CDR3 DNA is TGTGCCACCGGTGCCTCGCAAGAGACCCAGTACTTC. Protein sequence: CATGASQETQYF. Based on the CDR3 plus reference TRBV15 and TRBJ2-5, the full variable domain is DAMVIQNPRYQVTQFGKPVTLSCSQTLNHNVMYWYQQKSSQAPKLLFHYYDKDFNNEADTPDNFQSRRPNTSFCFLDIRSPGLGDTAMYLCATGASQETQYFGPGTRLLVL.

The chain is built from TRBV29-1 and TRBJ2-7, with D maybe TRBD2 (7 bases). Germline CDR1 is SQVTM and CDR2 is ANQGSEA. V lost 2 bases and J lost 6, with 17 bases in between. The CDR3 loop spans 14 amino acids. CDR3 sequence (DNA): TGCAGCGTTGAACTTTGGCAGGGAGGGGGCGAGCAGTACTTC. Encoded protein: CSVELWQGGGEQYF.